The subject of this entry is one TCR beta chain. The data belong to a study of blood T cell repertoires in COVID-19. About the study: From the United States, Italy and Spain came samples of acute and convalescent COVID-19. In each case, the material was cDNA or gDNA derived from T cells, B-cell-depleted T cells, or PBMCs.

Authors' analysis steps: Scientists estimated how many nucleated cells there were by amplifying reference gene primers. Assay: immunoSEQ multiplex PCR; the TCRdb copy retains only in-frame clones and omits some. The D gene and trimming were derived from the DNA, and the V and J assignments and clone size from that table. The profile shows 55,000 to 75,000 clones, around 84% of them singletons. The sample was peripheral blood. The clonotype originates from a man aged 45-65 years with active COVID-19.

For the CDR3, the DNA is TGCGCCAGCAGCTTGGACAGGGAGGGGAATTCACCCCTCCACTTT. Translating it yields CASSLDREGNSPLHF. The V and J genes are TRBV5-1 and TRBJ1-6; possible D gene TRBD1, 6 bases. With 0 bases removed from V and 7 bases from J, the gap between germline ends came to 11 bases. CDR1 is SGHRS and CDR2 is YFSETQ in the germline V gene. The CDR3 covers 15 residues.